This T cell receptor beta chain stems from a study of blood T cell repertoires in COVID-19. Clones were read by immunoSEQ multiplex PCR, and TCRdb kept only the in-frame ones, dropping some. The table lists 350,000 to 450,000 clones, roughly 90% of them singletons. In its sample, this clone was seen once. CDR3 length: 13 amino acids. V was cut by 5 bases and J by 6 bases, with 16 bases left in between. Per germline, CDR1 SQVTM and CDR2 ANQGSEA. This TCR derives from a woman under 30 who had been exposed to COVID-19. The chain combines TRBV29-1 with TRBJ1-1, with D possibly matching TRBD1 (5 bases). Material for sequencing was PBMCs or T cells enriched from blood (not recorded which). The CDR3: CSVLGTGAAEAFF. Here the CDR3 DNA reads TGCAGCGTTCTAGGGACGGGAGCGGCTGAAGCTTTCTTT.